The present entry profiles one T cell receptor beta chain with its context. Its target is unknown. CDR3 length equals 17 residues. Trimming at V came to 1 base and at J to 0 bases, leaving 6 bases not matched to a gene. Per germline, CDR1 SNHLY and CDR2 FYNNEI. The donors belonged to the roughly 120-subject validation cohort, separate from the 666-subject first cohort. The sample originates from a study of cytomegalovirus exposure and HLA in healthy donors. Assay used: immunoSEQ multiplex PCR; TCRdb lists only in-frame clones, some missing. The repertoire holds more than 35,000 clones, approximately 92% seen once, with approximately 3.2% in the top ten. Study-wide findings and caveats: Investigators reported 150 to 200 TCR beta chains as tied to cytomegalovirus. The CMV antigen specificity of a few CMV-associated chains was confirmed through in vitro analysis.

Sequenced: PBMCs. This receptor was taken from a man younger than 35 in good health and CMV-seronegative. The chain combines TRBV2 with TRBJ2-3; TRBD2 aligns across 8 bases. CDR3 nucleotides: TGTGCCAGCAGTGAAGTCGGCGGGGGGACTAGCACAGATACGCAGTATTTT. Amino acid sequence: CASSEVGGGTSTDTQYF.